A selection of T cell receptor beta chains follows, all from one sample in a study of cytomegalovirus exposure and HLA in healthy donors. TCRdb's copy holds only in-frame clones and misses some; the assay was immunoSEQ multiplex PCR. Here the sample spans 60,000 to 65,000 clones, about three quarters being singletons. The sequenced sample was PBMCs. The receptors originated from a man aged 50 to 59 in good health and CMV-seropositive. CDR3s include the opening cysteine and the closing phenylalanine or tryptophan. A D gene is named only where the DNA matches it firmly.

TRBV5-1	TRBJ1-4	-	CASSLGRGNEKLFF
TRBV9	TRBJ1-1	-	CASSATERGTEAFF
TRBV2	TRBJ2-3	-	CASRGTAASTDTQYF
TRBV2	TRBJ1-5	-	CASRSMEPQHF
TRBV27	-	TRBD1	CASSLTGGSYEQYF
TRBV5-1	TRBJ1-5	-	CASSLTGQLNQPQHF
TRBV5-1	TRBJ2-5	TRBD1	CASSEGQPFRETQYF
TRBV28	TRBJ1-5	-	CASSRQGGSNQPQHF
TRBV2	TRBJ2-5	TRBD1	CASSAGQAGETQYF
TRBV5-1	TRBJ2-1	TRBD1	CASRTTTGIEQFF
TRBV27	TRBJ2-3	TRBD2	CASSLLAGVSRTDTQYF
TRBV6-6	TRBJ1-1	TRBD1	CASRWTGNTEAFF
TRBV10-3	TRBJ1-5	-	CATSTTGNSNQPQHF
TRBV5-1	TRBJ1-2	-	CASSLAPPGPHGYTF
TRBV9	TRBJ2-1	-	CASSPQGADPYNEQFF
TRBV5-1	TRBJ2-7	TRBD2	CASSLGFGLAGTASEQYF
TRBV27	TRBJ1-5	-	CASSLGPTQDQPQHF
TRBV5-6	TRBJ2-2	-	CASRSTGNTGELFF
TRBV4-3	TRBJ2-7	-	CASSQYRVGTYEQYF
TRBV6-5	TRBJ2-5	TRBD1	CASSYRDSQETQYF
TRBV27	TRBJ1-5	-	CASSPQQGEDQPQHF
TRBV7-2	TRBJ2-3	-	CASSRPSGTDTQYF
TRBV11-2	TRBJ1-6	TRBD1	CASSDRDRGINSPLHF
TRBV5-4	TRBJ2-3	TRBD1	CASSLGGQGTDTQYF
TRBV27	TRBJ2-7	-	CASSLSGTFSYEQYF
TRBV2	TRBJ2-7	TRBD2	CASIPFSGGVYEQYF
TRBV7-9	TRBJ2-7	TRBD2	CAMASGSNEQYF
TRBV30	TRBJ2-7	-	CAWSDGLPLEQYF
TRBV10-3	TRBJ1-2	TRBD1	CAISEPLQGAAYGYTF
TRBV28	TRBJ2-3	-	CASSLVAFDTQYF
TRBV29-1	TRBJ1-2	TRBD1	CSVEERTGMVGKGYTF
TRBV7-8	TRBJ1-1	-	CASSFGARVAEAFF
TRBV11-2	TRBJ2-7	-	CASSLGHRGTPYEQYF
TRBV6-1	TRBJ2-7	TRBD1	CASSGTPGQGGQNEQYF
TRBV5-4	TRBJ1-2	-	CASSLADTTYGYTF